The sample holds a few counts of the clone carrying this T cell receptor (beta chain). Its antigen is not identified. Sequencing used immunoSEQ multiplex PCR; TCRdb keeps in-frame clones, though not all of them. This table holds approximately 100,000 clones, roughly 93% found once. Looked up from germline, CDR1 is SEHNR and CDR2 is FQNEAQ (reference sequence). CDR3 length: 17 residues. V was clipped by 3 bases and J by 8 bases, with 25 bases between them. This sample was taken from a study of graft-versus-host responses after intestinal transplantation. In the study overall: Grafts were multivisceral, liver-intestinal, or isolated intestinal.

This TCR was sampled from a human donor who received an intestinal transplant. This chain links TRBV7-9 with TRBJ1-2; D is perhaps TRBD1 (6 bases). Sequenced material: unstimulated CD8+ T cells sorted from spleen or lymph node cells, taken before intestinal transplant. The CDR3 spells CASSFKGGRWGSSGYTF. Written as DNA, the CDR3 is TGTGCCAGCAGCTTTAAGGGGGGACGATGGGGTTCGTCAGGCTACACCTTC.